This TCR beta chain was profiled in a study of blood T cell repertoires in COVID-19. Turning to the study itself: Italy, Spain and the United States were the sources of the convalescent and acute COVID-19 samples. Sources were T cells, B-cell-depleted T cells, or PBMCs; the material itself was cDNA or gDNA.

The table lists this clone with a few counts. Original methodology: Quantification of nucleated cells was approximated via reference gene primer amplification. Data came from immunoSEQ multiplex PCR; TCRdb stores just in-frame clones and leaves some out. V and J calls plus clone size are reproduced from that table; the DNA served to infer D and trimming. This table has about 220,000 clones, 88% appearing once. The CDR3 consists of 14 residues. V dropped 5 bases and J dropped 4 bases, with 14 bases sitting between them. The V gene's germline CDR1 is WNHNN and CDR2 SYGVQD (reference sequence). The V call is TRBV10-1, the J call TRBJ2-5, with D possibly being TRBD1 (6 bases). Sequenced material: PBMCs or T cells enriched from blood (not recorded which). The clonotype originates from a woman in her 30s who had recovered from COVID-19. The CDR3 sequence: CASSTNRVPETQYF. In nucleotides, the CDR3 is TGCGCCAGCAGTACCAACAGGGTCCCAGAGACCCAGTACTTC.